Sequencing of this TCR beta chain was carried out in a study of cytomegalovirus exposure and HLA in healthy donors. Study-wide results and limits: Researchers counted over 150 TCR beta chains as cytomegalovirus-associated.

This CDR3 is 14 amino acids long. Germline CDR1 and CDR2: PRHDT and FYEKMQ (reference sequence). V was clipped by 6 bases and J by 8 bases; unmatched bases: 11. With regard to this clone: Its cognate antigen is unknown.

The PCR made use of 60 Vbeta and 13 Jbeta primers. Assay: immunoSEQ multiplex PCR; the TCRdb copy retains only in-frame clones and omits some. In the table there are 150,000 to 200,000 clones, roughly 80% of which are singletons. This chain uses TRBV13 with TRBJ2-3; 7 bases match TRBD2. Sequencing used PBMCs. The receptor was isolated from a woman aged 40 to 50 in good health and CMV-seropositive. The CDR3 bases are TGTGCCAGCAGTTTGGGGGGAGGGAGCTTTACGCAGTATTTT. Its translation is CASSLGGGSFTQYF.